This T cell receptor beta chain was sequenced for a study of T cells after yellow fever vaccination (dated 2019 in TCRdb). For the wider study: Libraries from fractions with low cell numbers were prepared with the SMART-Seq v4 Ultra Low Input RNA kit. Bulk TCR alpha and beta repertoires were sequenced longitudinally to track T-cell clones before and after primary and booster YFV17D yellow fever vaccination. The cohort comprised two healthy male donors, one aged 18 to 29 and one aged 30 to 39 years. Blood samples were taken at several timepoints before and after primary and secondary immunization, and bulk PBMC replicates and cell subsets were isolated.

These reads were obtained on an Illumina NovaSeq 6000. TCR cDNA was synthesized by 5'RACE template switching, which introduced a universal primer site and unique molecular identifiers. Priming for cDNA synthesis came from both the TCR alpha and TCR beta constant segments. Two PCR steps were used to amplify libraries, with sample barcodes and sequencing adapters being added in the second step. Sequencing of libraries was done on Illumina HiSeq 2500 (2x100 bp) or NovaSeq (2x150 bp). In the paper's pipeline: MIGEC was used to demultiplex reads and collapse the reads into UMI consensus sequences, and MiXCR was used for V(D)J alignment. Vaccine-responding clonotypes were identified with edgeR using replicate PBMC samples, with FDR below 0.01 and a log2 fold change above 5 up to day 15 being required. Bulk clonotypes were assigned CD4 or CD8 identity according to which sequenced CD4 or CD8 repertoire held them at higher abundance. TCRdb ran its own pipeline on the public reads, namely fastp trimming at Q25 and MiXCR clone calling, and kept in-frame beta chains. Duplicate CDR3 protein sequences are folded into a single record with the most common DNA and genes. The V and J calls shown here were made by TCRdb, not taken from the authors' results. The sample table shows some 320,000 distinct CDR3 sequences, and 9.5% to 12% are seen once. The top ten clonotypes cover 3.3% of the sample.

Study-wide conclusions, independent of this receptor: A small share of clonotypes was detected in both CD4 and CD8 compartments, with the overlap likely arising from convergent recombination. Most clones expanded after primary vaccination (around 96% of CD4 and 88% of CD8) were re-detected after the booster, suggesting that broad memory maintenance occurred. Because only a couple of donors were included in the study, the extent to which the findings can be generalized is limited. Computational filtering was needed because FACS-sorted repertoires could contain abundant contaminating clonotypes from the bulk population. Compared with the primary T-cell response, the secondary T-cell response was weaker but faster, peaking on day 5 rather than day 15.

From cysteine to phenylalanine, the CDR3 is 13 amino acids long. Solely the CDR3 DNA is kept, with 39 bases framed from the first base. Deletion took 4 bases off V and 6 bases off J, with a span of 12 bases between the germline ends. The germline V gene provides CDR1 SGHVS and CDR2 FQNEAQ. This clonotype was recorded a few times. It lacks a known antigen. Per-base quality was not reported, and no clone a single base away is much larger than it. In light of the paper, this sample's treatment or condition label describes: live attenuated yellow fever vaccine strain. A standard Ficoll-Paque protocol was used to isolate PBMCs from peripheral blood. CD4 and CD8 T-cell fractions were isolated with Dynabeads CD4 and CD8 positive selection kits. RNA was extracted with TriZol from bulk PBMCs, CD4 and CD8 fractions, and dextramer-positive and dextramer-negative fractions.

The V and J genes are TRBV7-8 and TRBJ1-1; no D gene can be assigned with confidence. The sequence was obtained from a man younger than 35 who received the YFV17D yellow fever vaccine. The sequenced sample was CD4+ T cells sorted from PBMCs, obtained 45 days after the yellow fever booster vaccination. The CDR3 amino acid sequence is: CASSSAVWAEAFF. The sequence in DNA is TGTGCCAGCAGCTCCGCGGTGTGGGCTGAAGCTTTCTTT.